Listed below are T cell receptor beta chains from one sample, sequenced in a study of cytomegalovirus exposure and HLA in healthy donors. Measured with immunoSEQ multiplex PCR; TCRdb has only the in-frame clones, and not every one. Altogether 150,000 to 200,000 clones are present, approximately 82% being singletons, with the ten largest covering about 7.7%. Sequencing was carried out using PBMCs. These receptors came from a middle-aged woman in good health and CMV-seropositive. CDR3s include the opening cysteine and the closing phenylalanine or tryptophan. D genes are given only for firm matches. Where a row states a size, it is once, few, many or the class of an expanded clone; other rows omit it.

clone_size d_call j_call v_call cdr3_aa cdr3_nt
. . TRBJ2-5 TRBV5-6 CASSLFPTAGDETQYF TGTGCCAGCAGCTTGTTTCCTACGGCAGGGGATGAGACCCAGTACTTC
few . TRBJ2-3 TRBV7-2 CASSLGLSTDTQYF TGTGCCAGCAGCTTAGGACTGAGCACAGATACGCAGTATTTT
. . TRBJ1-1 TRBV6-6 CASSYSGGWTEAFF TGTGCCAGCAGTTACTCCGGAGGTTGGACTGAAGCTTTCTTT
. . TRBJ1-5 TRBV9 CASSETEGWGQPQHF TGTGCCAGCAGCGAAACGGAGGGCTGGGGGCAGCCCCAGCATTTT
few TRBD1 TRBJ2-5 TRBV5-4 CASTGPGTGQETQYF TGTGCCAGTACCGGACCCGGGACAGGGCAGGAGACCCAGTACTTC
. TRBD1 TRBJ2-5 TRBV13 CASSPGTGQETQYF TGTGCCAGCAGTCCTGGGACAGGCCAAGAGACCCAGTACTTC
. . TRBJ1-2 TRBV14 CASSQTEHPSNYGYTF TGTGCCAGCAGCCAAACGGAGCACCCTTCTAACTATGGCTACACCTTC
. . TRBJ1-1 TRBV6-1 CATWERFEAFF TGTGCCACCTGGGAGCGTTTTGAAGCTTTCTTT
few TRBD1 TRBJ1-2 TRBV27 CASSPNGLGGTGGWGYTF TGTGCCAGCAGTCCAAACGGTCTCGGGGGGACAGGGGGTTGGGGCTACACCTTC
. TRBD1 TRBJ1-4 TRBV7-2 CASSRQGEKLFF TGTGCCAGCAGCAGACAGGGAGAAAAACTGTTTTTT
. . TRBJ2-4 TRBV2 CASSVEGQYSIQYF TGTGCCAGCAGTGTGGAGGGTCAGTATTCCATTCAGTACTTC
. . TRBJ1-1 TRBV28 CASQGSRRAFF TGTGCCAGCCAGGGGTCCCGACGGGCTTTCTTT
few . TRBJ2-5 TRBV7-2 CASSLAPRQWTQYF TGTGCCAGCAGCTTAGCCCCTCGCCAGTGGACCCAGTACTTC
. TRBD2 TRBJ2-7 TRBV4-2 CASSQDPTSGRGARDEQYF TGTGCCAGCAGCCAAGACCCGACTAGCGGGAGAGGAGCAAGAGACGAGCAGTACTTC
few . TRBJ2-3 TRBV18 CASEARRAADTQYF TGTGCCAGCGAAGCGCGGCGGGCGGCAGATACGCAGTATTTT
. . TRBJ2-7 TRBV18 CASSPRLSQGLLNEQYF TGTGCCAGCTCACCACGTCTTAGTCAGGGACTTTTAAACGAGCAGTACTTC
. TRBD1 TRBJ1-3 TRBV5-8 CASSLDSGQLGNTIYF TGTGCCAGCAGCTTGGATTCGGGACAGTTAGGAAACACCATATATTTT
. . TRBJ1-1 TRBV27 CASSSSTGWTEAFF TGTGCCAGCAGTTCCAGCACAGGGTGGACTGAAGCTTTCTTT
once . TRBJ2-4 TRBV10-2 CASSEFSTGVAKNIQYF TGCGCCAGCAGTGAGTTCAGCACGGGGGTGGCCAAAAACATTCAGTACTTC
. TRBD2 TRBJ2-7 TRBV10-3 CAISDGRGAYEQYF TGTGCCATCAGTGACGGGAGGGGGGCCTACGAGCAGTACTTC
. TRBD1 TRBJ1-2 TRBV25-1 CASSDGTGQYGYTF TGTGCCAGCAGTGACGGGACAGGACAATATGGCTACACCTTC
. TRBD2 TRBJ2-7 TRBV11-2 CASSLEGTSGIYEQYF TGTGCCAGCAGCTTAGAAGGGACTAGCGGGATCTACGAGCAGTACTTC
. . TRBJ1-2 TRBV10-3 CAISGGGDRGDGYTF TGTGCCATCAGTGGGGGGGGTGACAGAGGCGATGGCTACACCTTC
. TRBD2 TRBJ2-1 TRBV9 CASRRGDSGRVEQFF TGTGCCAGCAGAAGAGGGGATAGCGGGAGGGTTGAGCAGTTCTTC
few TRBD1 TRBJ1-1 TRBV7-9 CASSLGTGGRGTEAFF TGTGCCAGCAGCTTAGGGACAGGGGGCCGGGGGACTGAAGCTTTCTTT
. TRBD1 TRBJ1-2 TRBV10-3 CAISESSGQGFYGYTF TGTGCCATCAGTGAGTCGAGCGGACAGGGCTTCTATGGCTACACCTTC
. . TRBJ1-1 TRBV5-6 CASIPLGASTEAFF TGTGCCAGCATCCCTCTGGGGGCGAGCACTGAAGCTTTCTTT
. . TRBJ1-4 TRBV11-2 CASSPTRAGEKLFF TGTGCCAGCAGCCCAACGAGGGCCGGTGAAAAACTGTTTTTT
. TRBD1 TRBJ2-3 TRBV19 CASSFNSGQAQYF TGTGCCAGTAGTTTCAACTCGGGACAGGCGCAGTATTTT
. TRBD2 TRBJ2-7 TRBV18 CASSQSLPGTSGSTSYEQYF TGTGCCAGCTCACAAAGCCTACCCGGGACTAGCGGGAGTACTTCCTACGAGCAGTACTTC
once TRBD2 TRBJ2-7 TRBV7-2 CASSLGTSGASYEQYF TGTGCCAGCAGCTTGGGGACTAGCGGGGCTAGCTACGAGCAGTACTTC
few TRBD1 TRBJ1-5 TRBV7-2 CASSLTETGYPYSNQPQHF TGTGCCAGCAGCTTAACCGAGACAGGGTACCCGTATAGCAATCAGCCCCAGCATTTT
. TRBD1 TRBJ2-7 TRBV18 CASSPLRTGSYEQYF TGTGCCAGCTCACCACTAAGGACAGGTTCCTACGAGCAGTACTTC
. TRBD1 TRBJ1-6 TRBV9 CASSARQGYNSPLHF TGTGCCAGCAGCGCGAGACAGGGGTATAATTCACCCCTCCACTTT
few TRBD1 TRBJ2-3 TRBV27 CASSLKTVGQGPTDTQYF TGTGCCAGCAGTTTAAAGACGGTGGGACAGGGGCCCACAGATACGCAGTATTTT
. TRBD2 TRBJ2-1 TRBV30 CAWSAPIVSGSKNEQFF TGTGCCTGGAGTGCACCCATTGTTAGCGGGAGTAAGAATGAGCAGTTCTTC
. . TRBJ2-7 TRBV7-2 CASSLVGGQSREQYF TGTGCCAGCAGCTTAGTAGGAGGGCAGTCTCGCGAGCAGTACTTC
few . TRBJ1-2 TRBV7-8 CASSLEGQGYERYYGYTF TGTGCCAGCAGCTTAGAGGGGCAGGGATACGAACGGTACTATGGCTACACCTTC
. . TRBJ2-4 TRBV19 CASSFSGAGNIQYF TGTGCCAGTAGCTTCTCAGGGGCAGGAAACATTCAGTACTTC
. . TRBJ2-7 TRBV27 CASSLIPTQPYEQYF TGTGCCAGCAGCCTTATCCCGACACAACCCTACGAGCAGTACTTC